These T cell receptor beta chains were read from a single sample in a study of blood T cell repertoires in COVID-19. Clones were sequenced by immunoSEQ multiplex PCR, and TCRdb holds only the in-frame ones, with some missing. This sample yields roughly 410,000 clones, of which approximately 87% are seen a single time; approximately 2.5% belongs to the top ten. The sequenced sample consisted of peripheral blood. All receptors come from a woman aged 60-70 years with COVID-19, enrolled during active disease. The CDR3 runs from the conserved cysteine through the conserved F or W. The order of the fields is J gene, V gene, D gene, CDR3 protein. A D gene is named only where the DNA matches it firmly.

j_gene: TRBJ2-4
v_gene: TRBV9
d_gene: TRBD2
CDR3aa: CASSAGTSGGKAKNIQYF

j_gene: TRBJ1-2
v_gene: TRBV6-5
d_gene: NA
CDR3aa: CASSLVGSDGYTF

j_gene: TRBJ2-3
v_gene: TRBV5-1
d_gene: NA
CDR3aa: CASSTDSRRTDTQYF

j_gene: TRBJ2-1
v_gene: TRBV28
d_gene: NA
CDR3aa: CASSRFREQFF

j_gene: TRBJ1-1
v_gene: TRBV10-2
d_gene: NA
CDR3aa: CASSDRYRDVTEAFF

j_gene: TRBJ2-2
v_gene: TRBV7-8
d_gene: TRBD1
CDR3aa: CASSPGTVYTGELFF

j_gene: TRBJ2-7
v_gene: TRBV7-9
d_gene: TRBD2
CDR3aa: CASSSERGGSYEQYF

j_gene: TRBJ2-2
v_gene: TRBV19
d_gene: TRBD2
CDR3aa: CASSRGGTTNTGELFF

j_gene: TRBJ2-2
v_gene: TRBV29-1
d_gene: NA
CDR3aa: CSVVYRSHGELFF

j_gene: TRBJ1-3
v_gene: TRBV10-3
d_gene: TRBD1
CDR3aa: CATLGQGSGNTIYF

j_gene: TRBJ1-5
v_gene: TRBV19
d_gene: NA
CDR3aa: CASGEGGPLLGYQPQHF

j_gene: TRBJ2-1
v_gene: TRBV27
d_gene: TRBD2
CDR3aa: CASSHTSGGFEQFF

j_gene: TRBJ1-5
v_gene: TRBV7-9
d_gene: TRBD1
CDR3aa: CASSPGQGANQPQHF

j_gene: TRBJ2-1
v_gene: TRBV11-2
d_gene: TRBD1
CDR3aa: CASSLAGQGLYNEQFF

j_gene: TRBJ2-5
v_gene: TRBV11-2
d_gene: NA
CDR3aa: CASSLKGKSLETQYF

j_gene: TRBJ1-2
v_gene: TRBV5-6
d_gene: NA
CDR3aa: CASSLQGLPGRYGYTF

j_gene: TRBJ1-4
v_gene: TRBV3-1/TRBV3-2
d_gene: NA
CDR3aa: CASSQMTGGANEKLFF

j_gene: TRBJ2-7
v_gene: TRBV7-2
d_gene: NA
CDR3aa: CASSLLGGPTYEQYF

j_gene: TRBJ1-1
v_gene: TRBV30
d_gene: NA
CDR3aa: CAWTPKGGSEAFF

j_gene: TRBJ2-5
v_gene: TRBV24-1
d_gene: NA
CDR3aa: CATSVAGSEETQYF

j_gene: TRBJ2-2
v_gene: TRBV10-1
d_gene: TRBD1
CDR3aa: CASGGQGTGELFF

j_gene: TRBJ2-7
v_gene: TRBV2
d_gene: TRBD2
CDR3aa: CASLKILAGGSYEQYF

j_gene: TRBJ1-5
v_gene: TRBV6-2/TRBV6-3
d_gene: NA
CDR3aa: CASSKNPGVQPQHF

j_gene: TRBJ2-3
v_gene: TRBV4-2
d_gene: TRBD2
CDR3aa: CASSQEAGGPSDTQYF

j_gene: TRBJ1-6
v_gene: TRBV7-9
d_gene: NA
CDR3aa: CASSSTGPLHF

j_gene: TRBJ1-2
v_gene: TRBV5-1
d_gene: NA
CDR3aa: CASSLVGGGGYGYTF

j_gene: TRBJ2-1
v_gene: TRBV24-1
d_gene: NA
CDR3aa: CATSDFHRVSSYNEQFF

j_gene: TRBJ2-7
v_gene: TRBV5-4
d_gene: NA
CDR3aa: CASSSGQGKGLASRQQYF

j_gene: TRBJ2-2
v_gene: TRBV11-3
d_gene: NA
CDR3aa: CASSSGAPATGELFF

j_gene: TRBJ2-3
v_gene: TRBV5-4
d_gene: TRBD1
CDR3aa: CASSLGSGGGTDTQYF

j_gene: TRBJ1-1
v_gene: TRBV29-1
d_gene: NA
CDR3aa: CSVQEDTEAFF

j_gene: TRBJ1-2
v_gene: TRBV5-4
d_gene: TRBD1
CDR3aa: CASSLAGTEVYGYTF

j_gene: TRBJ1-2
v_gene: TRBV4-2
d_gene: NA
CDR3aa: CASTHPRLQGAGYTF

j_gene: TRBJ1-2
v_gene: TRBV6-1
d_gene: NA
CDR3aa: CASSPRGGWGYTF

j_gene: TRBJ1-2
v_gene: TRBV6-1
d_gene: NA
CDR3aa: CASSERAGNYGYTF

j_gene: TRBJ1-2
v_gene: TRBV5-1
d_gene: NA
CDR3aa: CASSFGAGATTNYGYTF